The 17 T cell receptor beta chains below were found in one sample sequenced in a study of shared clonotypes between healthy human individuals. Naivety among CD8 cells was defined by CD45RO negativity and positive CCR7 selection, thereby excluding terminally differentiated effector memory CD45RA+ cells. This table comes from immunoSEQ multiplex PCR, and its TCRdb copy is limited to in-frame clones, with some not included. The data contain about 2.1 million clones, 85% to 95% of them singletons. The specimen was naive CD8+ T cells from PBMCs. These receptors all come from a young man in good health. Some clones in this sample may be carry-over from other donors' samples.

The chain carries TRBV5-6 and TRBJ1-6; D not resolved. This CDR3 is built from 15 residues. V was cut by 1 base and J by 6 bases, with 11 bases left in between. The germline V gene encodes CDR1 SGHDT and CDR2 YYEEEE. The CDR3 DNA follows: TGTGCCAGCAGCTTGTATTTCCTCGGTAATTCACCCCTCCACTTT. Its translation is CASSLYFLGNSPLHF.

CDR3 region: CASSLSFRVSGYTF. CDR3 bases: TGTGCCAGCAGTTTATCGTTCCGAGTTTCTGGCTACACCTTC. This sequence joins TRBV27 and TRBJ1-2; D is undetermined. The CDR3 is made up of 14 amino acids. Looked up from germline, CDR1 is MNHEY and CDR2 is SMNVEV (reference sequence). Trimming left V 0 bases short and J 7 bases short, with 12 bases between.

The V gene is TRBV7-9, the J gene TRBJ2-5; D unresolved. The V gene lost 5 bases and the J gene lost 1 base, with 14 bases spanning the gap. The CDR3 is 15 residues long. CDR1 SEHNR and CDR2 FQNEAQ come from the germline V gene (reference sequence). The chain's CDR3 is CASSLKGRIQETQYF. Here the CDR3 DNA reads TGTGCCAGCAGCCTAAAAGGACGCATCCAAGAGACCCAGTACTTC.

V usage is TRBV6-5 and J usage is TRBJ2-5, with 11 nucleotides matching TRBD2. The CDR3 covers 16 residues. Germline-derived CDR1 and CDR2 are MNHEY and SVGAGI. The V segment lost 0 bases and the J segment 6 bases; nucleotides outside the gene matches: 6. The CDR3 nucleotides read TGTGCCAGCAGTTACTCGACTCTAGCGGGAGGAAAGACCCAGTACTTC. Translated, it gives CASSYSTLAGGKTQYF.

The V gene is TRBV9, the J gene TRBJ1-1; possibly TRBD1 for D (5 bases). The CDR3 spans 14 residues. Trimming stripped 4 bases from V and 1 base from J, with 11 bases between. Per germline, CDR1 SGDLS and CDR2 YYNGEE. CDR3 amino acids: CASSLDQGNTEAFF. CDR3 coding DNA: TGTGCCAGCAGCCTCGACCAGGGGAACACTGAAGCTTTCTTT.

The chain couples TRBV19 to TRBJ2-1; D uncertain. The CDR3 is 16 amino acids. Trimming took off 0 bases at V and 5 bases at J, with 14 bases between the two ends. The germline CDR1 and CDR2 sequences are LNHDA and SQIVND (reference sequence). CDR3 protein: CASSIDHYGYNNEQFF. The DNA for the CDR3 is TGTGCCAGTAGTATAGATCATTACGGGTATAACAATGAGCAGTTCTTC.

V and J are TRBV4-1 and TRBJ1-2; D call uncertain. This CDR3 region has 15 residues. CDR1 is MGHRA, CDR2 YSYEKL, per germline. V was clipped by 0 bases and J by 5 bases, with 13 bases between them. DNA for the CDR3: TGCGCCAGCAGCCAAGACAGTTCGGGGTTATATGGCTACACCTTC. This sequence encodes CASSQDSSGLYGYTF.

The rearrangement links TRBV28 to TRBJ1-1; the match to TRBD1 covers 9 bases. This CDR3 region has 16 residues. Germline assignment: CDR1 MDHEN and CDR2 SYDVKM. Trimming at V came to 3 bases and at J to 2 bases, leaving 7 bases not matched to a gene. In DNA, the CDR3 is TGTGCCAGCAGTTTGGGACAGGGCCCCCTTAACACTGAAGCTTTCTTT. It yields the protein CASSLGQGPLNTEAFF.

This rearrangement joins TRBV15 to TRBJ2-7; no firm D call. CDR1 and CDR2 from the germline V gene are LNHNV and YYDKDF (reference sequence). V shed 5 bases and J shed 3 bases, with 11 bases lying between them. The CDR3 consists of 13 residues. CDR3 amino acids: CATSWPENYEQYF. CDR3 sequence (DNA): TGTGCCACCAGCTGGCCAGAGAACTACGAGCAGTACTTC. The variable domain in full, completed from reference TRBV15 and TRBJ2-7, reads DAMVIQNPRYQVTQFGKPVTLSCSQTLNHNVMYWYQQKSSQAPKLLFHYYDKDFNNEADTPDNFQSRRPNTSFCFLDIRSPGLGDTAMYLCATSWPENYEQYFGPGTRLTVT.

The chain joins TRBV13 to TRBJ1-1; 8 bases agree with TRBD1. There are 18 residues in the CDR3. V shed 0 bases and J 1 base; nucleotides not matched to a gene: 10. Germline V gene data show CDR1 as PRHDT and CDR2 as FYEKMQ (reference sequence). CDR3 sequence (DNA): TGTGCCAGCAGCTTAGGTCCCAGGGGGCTCGGGGCGAACACTGAAGCTTTCTTT. Translated: CASSLGPRGLGANTEAFF.

J is TRBJ2-3 and V is TRBV19, with D perhaps TRBD1 or TRBD2 (5 bases each). Trimming left V 2 bases short and J 2 bases short, with 11 bases between. CDR1 is LNHDA, CDR2 SQIVND, per germline (reference sequence). This CDR3 is built from 15 residues. For the CDR3, the DNA is TGTGCCAGTAGTATATCGGGGCCCGACACAGATACGCAGTATTTT. It encodes CASSISGPDTDTQYF.

The rearrangement joins TRBV29-1 to TRBJ2-7; 7 nucleotides agree with TRBD1. This CDR3 is built from 14 residues. Trimming at V came to 3 bases and at J to 4 bases, leaving 9 bases not matched to a gene. CDR1 is SQVTM, CDR2 ANQGSEA, per germline. The CDR3 coding sequence is TGCAGCGTTGAGGGGACAGTAAGTTTGTACGAGCAGTACTTC. Its protein is CSVEGTVSLYEQYF.

The chain is built from TRBV28 and TRBJ2-2; TRBD2 matches at 11 bases. J was trimmed by 2 bases and V by 10 bases; bases with no gene match: 3. This CDR3 spans 14 amino acids. The germline CDR1 and CDR2 sequences are MDHEN and SYDVKM. CDR3 coding DNA: TGTGCCACTGGGACTAGCGGTAACACCGGGGAGCTGTTTTTT. It codes for CATGTSGNTGELFF. The entire variable domain, with the rest obtained from reference TRBV28 and TRBJ2-2, is as follows: DVKVTQSSRYLVKRTGEKVFLECVQDMDHENMFWYRQDPGLGLRLIYFSYDVKMKEKGDIPEGYSVSREKKERFSLILESASTNQTSMYLCATGTSGNTGELFFGEGSRLTVL.

The chain carries TRBV5-1 and TRBJ1-4, with 7 bases identical to TRBD1. The CDR3 runs 15 residues. CDR1 and CDR2 (germline): SGHRS, YFSETQ. The V gene end was trimmed by 0 bases and the J gene end by 4 bases; junction bases not matched to a gene: 3. The CDR3 region has the DNA TGCGCCAGCAGCTTGGGACAGGGAATTAATGAAAAACTGTTTTTT. Translating gives CASSLGQGINEKLFF. Full variable domain (outside the CDR3, taken from reference TRBV5-1 and TRBJ1-4): KAGVTQTPRYLIKTRGQQVTLSCSPISGHRSVSWYQQTPGQGLQFLFEYFSETQRNKGNFPGRFSGRQFSNSRSEMNVSTLELGDSALYLCASSLGQGINEKLFFGSGTQLSVL.

The gene calls are TRBV11-1 and TRBJ2-7; D is possibly TRBD1 (5 bases). This CDR3 region has 13 residues. Per germline, CDR1 SGHAT and CDR2 FQDESV (reference sequence). The V and J ends lost 3 bases and 3 bases respectively, with 9 bases between them. This CDR3 is CASSFGRVYEQYF. The CDR3 coding sequence is TGTGCCAGCAGCTTCGGCAGGGTCTACGAGCAGTACTTC.

Notes on this clone: Other DNA sequences in the same sample also yield this CDR3. The chain recombines TRBV7-9 with TRBJ1-1, with D perhaps TRBD1 (6 bases). Trimming pared 0 bases from V and 6 bases from J, leaving 8 bases between. Germline CDR1 reads SEHNR; CDR2 reads FQNEAQ (reference sequence). The CDR3 extends over 13 amino acids. The CDR3 spells CASSLAGHPEAFF. In nucleotides, the CDR3 is TGTGCCAGCAGCTTAGCGGGACACCCTGAAGCTTTCTTT.

This chain connects TRBV28 to TRBJ1-4; D not resolved. The CDR3 is made up of 15 amino acids. Trimming stripped 6 bases from V and 5 bases from J, with 16 bases between. Germline CDR1 MDHEN, CDR2 SYDVKM. The CDR3 sequence: CASSSRTERNEKLFF. CDR3 bases: TGTGCCAGCAGCTCCCGGACTGAACGAAATGAAAAACTGTTTTTT.